Reported below is one T cell receptor beta chain. Its target is not known. This record comes from a study of beta chain features in type 1 diabetes. Study-level background: Healthy donors, compared against patients, showed similar age, gender and cell yields.

Study-level results: Within each of all four CD4+ subsets, Type 1 diabetes patients had TCRB CDR3s that were moderately but significantly shorter. The naive, central memory and Treg TCRB repertoires of patients appeared to be more similar to one another than those of healthy donors.

Expressed TCRB transcripts got sequenced, as all isolated RNA was reverse transcribed. The study sequenced naive, central memory and regulatory T cell samples to an average of approximately 3.5 million reads. The repertoire was sequenced with immunoSEQ multiplex PCR; TCRdb's copy has only in-frame clones and lacks some. The sample has about 290,000 clones, approximately 8% seen once; the top ten hold 0.9% to 1.2%. This receptor was obtained from a young woman in good health. Sequencing was performed on central memory CD4+ T cells from blood.

The CDR3, as DNA: TGTGCCAGTAGATCCGGGCAGGTGGGCAATCAGCCCCAGCATTTT. This encodes CASRSGQVGNQPQHF. This chain connects TRBV19 to TRBJ1-5, with D hard to call. With 6 bases removed from V and 2 bases from J, the gap between germline ends came to 14 bases. Germline values: CDR1 LNHDA, CDR2 SQIVND (reference sequence). The CDR3 covers 15 residues.